This T cell receptor (beta chain) was captured in a study of T cell changes during pregnancy in multiple sclerosis. This CDR3 region has 16 residues. The germline CDR1 and CDR2 sequences are SGHTA and FQGNSA. The trim removed 4 bases at V and 5 bases at J, leaving 8 bases unmatched. This table comes from immunoSEQ multiplex PCR, and its TCRdb copy is limited to in-frame clones, with some not included. Counted here are tens of thousands of clones, around nine tenths occurring once; the ten biggest clones make up 0.47%. This clone was detected only once. This sample comprised CD4+ T cells from peripheral blood mononuclear cells, obtained in the second trimester of pregnancy. This chain joins TRBV7-2 and TRBJ2-3, with 11 bases lining up with TRBD2. This TCR was recovered from a female donor with multiple sclerosis, enrolled in a pregnancy study. CDR3 in amino acids: CASSYSLAGDEDTQYF. DNA for the CDR3: TGTGCCAGCAGCTACTCACTAGCGGGAGATGAAGATACGCAGTATTTT.